These T cell receptor beta chains were read from a single sample in a study of T cell responses to AZD1222 COVID-19 vaccine. The assay was immunoSEQ multiplex PCR, and TCRdb's table has in-frame clones only and misses some. This sample has 95,000 to 150,000 clones, with roughly 87% found just once. The sample here was peripheral blood, taken on day 0 of AZD1222 vaccination. These receptors all stem from an adult in good health. Each CDR3 is given with its conserved first and last residue. The order of the fields is J gene, D gene, V gene, clone size, CDR3 protein, CDR3 DNA. D genes are given only for firm matches. Not every row has a clone size; where given, it reads once, few, many or a size class.

>TRBJ1-5|-|TRBV23-1|few
CASSRGHSNQPQHF
TGCGCCAGCAGTCGGGGACATAGCAATCAGCCCCAGCATTTT
>TRBJ2-1|TRBD2|TRBV7-2|-
CASSLVGGGYNEQFF
TGTGCCAGCAGCTTAGTCGGGGGGGGCTACAATGAGCAGTTCTTC
>TRBJ2-4|TRBD2|TRBV7-8|-
CASSLSGMHKNIQYF
TGTGCCAGCAGCTTAAGCGGGATGCACAAAAACATTCAGTACTTC
>TRBJ1-4|-|TRBV14|-
CASSQSGTRLFF
TGTGCCAGCAGCCAGTCCGGGACACGGCTGTTTTTT
>TRBJ1-5|-|TRBV19|once
CASTPGGATGNQPQHF
TGTGCCAGTACCCCTGGGGGGGCGACGGGCAATCAGCCCCAGCATTTT
>TRBJ2-7|-|TRBV10-3|-
CAISELEVIASYEQYF
TGTGCCATCAGTGAGTTGGAGGTAATCGCGTCCTACGAGCAGTACTTC
>TRBJ1-1|-|TRBV12-3/TRBV12-4|few
CASTPNLQHEAFF
TGTGCCAGCACCCCCAATTTGCAGCATGAAGCTTTCTTT
>TRBJ2-1|-|TRBV10-3|-
CAISGTGYEQFF
TGTGCCATCAGTGGAACGGGGTATGAGCAGTTCTTC
>TRBJ1-1|TRBD1|TRBV11-3|-
CASSTRQGNTEAFF
TGTGCCAGCAGCACTCGACAGGGGAACACTGAAGCTTTCTTT
>TRBJ2-1|-|TRBV19|-
CASNSLGSSYNEQFF
TGTGCCAGTAATAGCCTAGGGAGCTCCTACAATGAGCAGTTCTTC
>TRBJ2-7|-|TRBV11-3|-
CASSYSFTSLDEQYF
TGTGCCAGCAGCTACTCATTTACGTCTTTAGACGAGCAGTACTTC
>TRBJ1-2|-|TRBV2|-
CATGPGSYGYTF
TGTGCCACAGGTCCAGGGAGCTATGGCTACACCTTC
>TRBJ2-1|TRBD1|TRBV3-1/TRBV3-2|-
CASSPGTGVYNEQFF
TGTGCCAGCAGTCCCGGGACAGGGGTTTACAATGAGCAGTTCTTC
>TRBJ2-7|-|TRBV5-1|-
CASSSTVRNSYEQYF
TGCGCCAGCAGCTCGACGGTACGGAACTCCTACGAGCAGTACTTC
>TRBJ2-1|-|TRBV5-1|few
CASSLGSSFAEEQFF
TGCGCCAGCAGCTTGGGTTCCTCATTTGCGGAAGAGCAGTTCTTC
>TRBJ2-5|-|TRBV5-6|-
CASNTGTQETQYF
TGTGCCAGCAATACCGGGACCCAAGAGACCCAGTACTTC
>TRBJ1-2|-|TRBV5-8|once
CASSFEVGNYGYTF
TGTGCCAGCAGCTTCGAGGTGGGGAACTATGGCTACACCTTC
>TRBJ1-1|-|TRBV28|-
CASRPLLGDPVAEAFF
TGTGCCAGCAGACCTCTACTAGGGGACCCGGTGGCTGAAGCTTTCTTT
>TRBJ2-5|TRBD1|TRBV5-1|-
CASSLGDRGGETQYF
TGCGCCAGCAGCTTGGGGGACAGGGGAGGAGAGACCCAGTACTTC
>TRBJ2-1|-|TRBV6-2/TRBV6-3|-
CASSHAQGYNEQFF
TGTGCCAGCAGCCACGCACAGGGTTACAATGAGCAGTTCTTC
>TRBJ2-5|TRBD2|TRBV11-2|-
CASSSAGVRTTQYF
TGTGCCAGCAGCTCAGCGGGAGTCCGGACCACCCAGTACTTC
>TRBJ1-2|TRBD1|TRBV4-2|medium-sized
CASSDLQGVSGGYTF
TGTGCCAGCAGCGATTTACAGGGGGTATCGGGAGGCTACACCTTC
>TRBJ2-2|TRBD2|TRBV7-9|few
CASSLPGGENTGELFF
TGTGCCAGCAGCCTCCCCGGGGGGGAGAACACCGGGGAGCTGTTTTTT
>TRBJ1-5|TRBD1|TRBV7-9|-
CASSPGQGENQPQHF
TGTGCCAGCAGCCCCGGACAGGGCGAAAATCAGCCCCAGCATTTT
>TRBJ2-5|-|TRBV28|-
CASSWGGVETQYF
TGTGCCAGCAGTTGGGGCGGGGTAGAGACCCAGTACTTC
>TRBJ2-5|-|TRBV5-1|-
CASSFGTPRGETQYF
TGCGCCAGCAGCTTTGGGACGCCCCGGGGAGAGACCCAGTACTTC
>TRBJ2-7|-|TRBV11-3|-
CASSVGTVDSYEQYF
TGTGCCAGCAGTGTAGGAACAGTAGACTCCTACGAGCAGTACTTC
>TRBJ2-1|-|TRBV18|-
CASSLTLGDEQFF
TGTGCCAGCTCACTGACTCTAGGGGATGAGCAGTTCTTC
>TRBJ1-2|-|TRBV7-9|-
CASSPPLVERYGYTF
TGTGCCAGCAGCCCACCTTTGGTTGAAAGATATGGCTACACCTTC